This T cell receptor (beta chain) was sequenced for a study of vaccination effects on CD4 cells after COVID-19. Regarding the study as a whole: After vaccination, at late timepoints, clones induced by infection and by vaccine contracted markedly.

Notes on this clone: The antigen is undetermined.

The CDR3 spans 16 residues. Deletions cut 0 bases from V and 0 bases from J, with 9 bases between. CDR1 and CDR2 (germline): LNHNV, YYDKDF (reference sequence). At the end of less than 12 days of culture, CD4+ T cells were isolated. The repertoire was sequenced with immunoSEQ multiplex PCR; TCRdb's copy has only in-frame clones and lacks some. The sample comprises tens of thousands of clones, 70% to 80% of which are singletons, and roughly 10% rests with the top ten. This rearrangement joins TRBV15 to TRBJ2-1; D is unresolved. This sequence was found in a human donor who had a prior SARS-CoV-2 infection. The sample was CD4+ T cells from PBMCs cultured without peptide, taken before COVID-19 vaccination. The CDR3 loop is CATSRDYSISYNEQFF. The CDR3 DNA is TGTGCCACCAGCAGAGATTACAGCATCTCCTACAATGAGCAGTTCTTC.